This TCR beta chain was profiled in a study of T cell changes during pregnancy in multiple sclerosis. The CDR3 is 15 amino acids. V was pared by 4 bases and J by 3 bases, with 7 bases of the junction left unmatched. Germline loops: CDR1 SEHNR, CDR2 FQNEAQ (reference sequence). The table came from immunoSEQ multiplex PCR; TCRdb's copy has only in-frame clones and leaves some out. The table lists roughly 63,000 clones, 93% of them singletons. The input for sequencing was CD8+ T cells from peripheral blood mononuclear cells, taken in the second trimester of pregnancy. The chain recombines TRBV7-9 with TRBJ1-1, with 8 bases that match TRBD1. The sequence came from a female donor with multiple sclerosis, enrolled in a pregnancy study. CDR3: CASSSRPGGYTEAFF. The CDR3 region has the DNA TGTGCCAGCAGCTCTCGGCCAGGGGGCTACACTGAAGCTTTCTTT.